This T cell receptor (beta chain) was identified in a study of shared clonotypes between healthy human individuals. A single count supports this clone. Libraries were prepared by immunoSEQ multiplex PCR; TCRdb keeps only in-frame clonotypes and omits some of them. Altogether hundreds of thousands of clones are present, around 72% being singletons, with the ten largest covering about 2%. Unmatched junction bases numbered 6, after V lost 1 base and J lost 9 bases. CDR3 size: 15 residues. Germline assignment: CDR1 MGHDK and CDR2 SYGVNS. The clonotype comes from a woman aged 25-40 years in good health. This rearrangement joins TRBV25-1 to TRBJ2-1, with 10 positions matching TRBD1. The source material was memory CD4+ T cells sorted from blood. Subset reported: CD45RA-negative fraction. This chain's CDR3 is CASSESGQGLREQFF. CDR3 sequence (DNA): TGTGCCAGCAGTGAATCGGGACAGGGGTTACGTGAGCAGTTCTTC.